The sequence of this T cell receptor (beta chain) was determined in a study of OX40 agonist ivuxolimab in advanced cancers. TCRdb's table, derived via immunoSEQ multiplex PCR, lists solely in-frame clones and lacks some. Found here are around 67,000 clones, 84% of them singletons; the top ten hold less than 3%. Samples of blood were obtained at baseline, on cycle 4 day 1, and on cycle 7 day 1. V was pared by 4 bases and J by 7 bases, with 13 bases between. The germline V gene has CDR1 LNHDA and CDR2 SQIVND (reference sequence). The CDR3 spans 14 residues. Sequenced material: CD4+ or CD8+ T cells sorted from blood, taken in a trial of the OX40 agonist ivuxolimab. The chain employs TRBV19 and TRBJ2-2, with a possible D match to TRBD1 (8 bases). The source of this sequence is an adult with an advanced solid tumor such as melanoma, head and neck, liver or kidney cancer. This chain's CDR3 is CASSTTGGDGELFF. CDR3 bases: TGTGCCAGTAGTACTACAGGGGGGGACGGGGAGCTGTTTTTT.